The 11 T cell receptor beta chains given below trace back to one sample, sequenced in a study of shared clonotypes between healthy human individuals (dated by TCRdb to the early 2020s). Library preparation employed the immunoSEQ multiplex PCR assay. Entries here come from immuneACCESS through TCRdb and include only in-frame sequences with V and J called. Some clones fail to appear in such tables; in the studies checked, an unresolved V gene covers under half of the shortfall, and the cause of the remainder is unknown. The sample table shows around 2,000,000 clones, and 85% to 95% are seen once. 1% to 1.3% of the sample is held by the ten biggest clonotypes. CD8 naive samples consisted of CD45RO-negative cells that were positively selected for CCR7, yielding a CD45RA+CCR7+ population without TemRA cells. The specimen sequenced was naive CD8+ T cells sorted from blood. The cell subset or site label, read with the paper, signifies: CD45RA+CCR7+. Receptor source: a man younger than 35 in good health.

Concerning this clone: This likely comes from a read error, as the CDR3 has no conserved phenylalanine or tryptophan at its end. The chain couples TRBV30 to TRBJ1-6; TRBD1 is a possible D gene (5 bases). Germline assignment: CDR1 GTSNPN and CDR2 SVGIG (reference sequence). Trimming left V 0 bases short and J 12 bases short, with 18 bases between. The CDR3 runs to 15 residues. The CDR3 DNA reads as TGTGCCTGGAGTGTAGGGTCGGCCGGGGGGGTACCCCTCCACCTT. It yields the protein CAWSVGSAGGVPLHL.

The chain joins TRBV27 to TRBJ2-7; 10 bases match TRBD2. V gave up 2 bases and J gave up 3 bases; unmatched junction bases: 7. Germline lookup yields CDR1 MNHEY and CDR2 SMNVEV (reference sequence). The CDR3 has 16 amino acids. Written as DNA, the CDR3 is TGTGCCAGCAGTTTAGAGTCGGGGACTAGCGACTACGAGCAGTACTTC. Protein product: CASSLESGTSDYEQYF.

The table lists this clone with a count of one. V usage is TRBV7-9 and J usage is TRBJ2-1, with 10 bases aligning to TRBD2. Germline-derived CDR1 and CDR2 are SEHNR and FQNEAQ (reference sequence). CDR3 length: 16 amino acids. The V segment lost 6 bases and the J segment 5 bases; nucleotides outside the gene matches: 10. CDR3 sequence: CASRAPTSGDHNEQFF. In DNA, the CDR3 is TGTGCCAGCAGGGCCCCCACTAGCGGGGACCACAATGAGCAGTTCTTC.

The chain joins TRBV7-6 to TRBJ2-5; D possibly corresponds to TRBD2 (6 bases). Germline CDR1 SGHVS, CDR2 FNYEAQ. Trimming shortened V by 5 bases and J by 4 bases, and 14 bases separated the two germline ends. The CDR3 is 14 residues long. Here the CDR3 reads CASSRYAGRETQYF. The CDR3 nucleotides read TGTGCCAGCAGCCGCTACGCGGGGAGAGAGACCCAGTACTTC.

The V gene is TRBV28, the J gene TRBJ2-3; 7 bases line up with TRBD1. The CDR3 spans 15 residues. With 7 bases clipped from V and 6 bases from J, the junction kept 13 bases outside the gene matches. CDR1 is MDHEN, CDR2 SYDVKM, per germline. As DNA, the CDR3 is TGTGCCAGCACCTCCCCGACAGGGATTGTGGATACGCAGTATTTT. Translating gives CASTSPTGIVDTQYF. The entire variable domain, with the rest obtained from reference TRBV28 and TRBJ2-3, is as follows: DVKVTQSSRYLVKRTGEKVFLECVQDMDHENMFWYRQDPGLGLRLIYFSYDVKMKEKGDIPEGYSVSREKKERFSLILESASTNQTSMYLCASTSPTGIVDTQYFGPGTRLTVL.

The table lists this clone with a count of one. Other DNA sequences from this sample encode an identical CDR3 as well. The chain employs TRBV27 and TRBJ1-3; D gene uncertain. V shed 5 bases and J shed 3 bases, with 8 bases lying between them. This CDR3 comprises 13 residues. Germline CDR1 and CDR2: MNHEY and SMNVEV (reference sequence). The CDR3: CASSPLGGNTIYF. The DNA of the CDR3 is TGTGCCAGCAGTCCTCTGGGTGGAAACACCATATATTTT.

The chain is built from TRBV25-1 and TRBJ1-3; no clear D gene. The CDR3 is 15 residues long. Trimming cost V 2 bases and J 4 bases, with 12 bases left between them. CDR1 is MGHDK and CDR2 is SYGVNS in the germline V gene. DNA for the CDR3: TGTGCCAGCAGTGAACGTAGAGGGAAGGGAAACACCATATATTTT. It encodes CASSERRGKGNTIYF.

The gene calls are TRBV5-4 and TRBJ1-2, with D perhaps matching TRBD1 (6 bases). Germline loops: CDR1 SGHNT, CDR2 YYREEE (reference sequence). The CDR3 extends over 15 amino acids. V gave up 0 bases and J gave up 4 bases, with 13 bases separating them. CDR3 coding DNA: TGTGCCAGCAGCTTGGTTGGGGGCCCCATCTATGGCTACACCTTC. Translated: CASSLVGGPIYGYTF.

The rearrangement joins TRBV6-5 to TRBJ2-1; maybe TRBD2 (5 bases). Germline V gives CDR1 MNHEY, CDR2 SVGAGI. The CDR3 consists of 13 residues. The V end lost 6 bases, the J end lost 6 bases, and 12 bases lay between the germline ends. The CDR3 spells CASSSGESNEQFF. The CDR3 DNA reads TGTGCCAGCAGCTCCGGGGAGTCCAATGAGCAGTTCTTC.

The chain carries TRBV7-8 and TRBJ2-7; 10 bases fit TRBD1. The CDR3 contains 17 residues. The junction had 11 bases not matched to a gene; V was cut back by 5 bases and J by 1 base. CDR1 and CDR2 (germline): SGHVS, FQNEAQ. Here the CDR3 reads CASSEGTGASASYEQYF. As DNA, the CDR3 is TGTGCCAGCAGCGAAGGGACAGGGGCCTCCGCTTCCTACGAGCAGTACTTC.

CDR3 region: CASSLDRGARTSFTDTQYF. In DNA form, the CDR3 reads TGTGCCAGCAGCTTAGATCGGGGTGCGAGGACTAGCTTCACAGATACGCAGTATTTT. V gene TRBV7-8 combines with J gene TRBJ2-3; 8 nucleotides match TRBD2. Per germline, CDR1 SGHVS and CDR2 FQNEAQ. Trimming at V came to 1 base and at J to 2 bases, leaving 14 bases not matched to a gene. The CDR3 sequence is 19 residues long.